The clone carrying this TCR beta chain has at least ten counts. The target antigen is unknown. This record comes from a study of CD8 T cells in ankylosing spondylitis. Study-level findings and limits: Disease-linked clones reportedly concentrated significantly in matched ankylosing spondylitis synovial fluid. Prior work had noted some motif variants in reactive arthritis blood and synovial fluid. A motif of seven or eight highly homologous TCR beta variants was seen as apparently characteristic of ankylosing spondylitis blood.

As the method for making TCR beta libraries, quantitative 5'-RACE with molecular barcodes was used. One entry per CDR3 protein, called by TCRdb with MiXCR from the 5' RACE reads. Among just under 350,000 distinct CDR3 sequences, under 15% were seen once, and the ten largest hold less than 1.1%. The length of the CDR3 is 15 residues. CDR1 is MGHDK and CDR2 is SYGVNS in the germline V gene. The germline V and J ends were trimmed by 3 bases and 6 bases, with 17 bases remaining between them. The receptor was derived from a male donor with ankylosing spondylitis or in good health (not recorded which). Specimen: blood, either unsorted or a sorted T cell fraction (not recorded which). The V and J genes are TRBV25-1 and TRBJ1-1; D perhaps matches TRBD1 (6 bases). The CDR3 is CASSDPGGASAEAFF. The CDR3 region has the DNA TGTGCCAGCAGTGACCCTGGGGGGGCGTCCGCTGAAGCTTTCTTT.